Listed here are 27 T cell receptor beta chains from one sample, sequenced in a study of blood T cell repertoires in COVID-19. Profiling relied on immunoSEQ multiplex PCR, and the TCRdb table lists in-frame clones only, not all of them. The table shows approximately 29,000 clones, with 88% occurring only once. Source material: peripheral blood. All receptors come from a human donor with active COVID-19. The donor label of this sample is uncertain.

V is TRBV5-5 and J is TRBJ2-1; 8 bases are a match to TRBD2. This CDR3 spans 16 amino acids. Germline values: CDR1 SGHKS, CDR2 YYEKEE (reference sequence). V lost 0 bases, J lost 2 bases, and 4 bases stayed unmatched. For the CDR3, the DNA is TGTGCCAGCAGCTTGGTGGGACTAGGGACCTACAATGAGCAGTTCTTC. Its translation: CASSLVGLGTYNEQFF.

Note on this clone: Additional DNA sequences in this sample encode the identical CDR3. The chain links TRBV6-6 to TRBJ1-6; the D is unclear. Germline-derived CDR1 and CDR2 are MNHNY and SVGAGI (reference sequence). V lost 0 bases, J lost 10 bases, and 16 bases lay in between. This CDR3 has 16 amino acids. CDR3: CASSYSTGAARSPLHF. In nucleotides, the CDR3 is TGTGCCAGCAGTTACTCGACGGGAGCTGCAAGGTCACCCCTCCACTTT.

The chain has TRBV12-3 or TRBV12-4 and TRBJ2-5; no clear D. Trimming removed 3 bases from V and 3 bases from J, with 8 bases in between. This CDR3 spans 13 amino acids. As DNA, the CDR3 is TGTGCCAGCAGTTTGCTCCGGGAAGAGACCCAGTACTTC. Its translation is CASSLLREETQYF.

V gene TRBV5-1 combines with J gene TRBJ2-1; D is perhaps TRBD1 (5 bases). CDR3 size: 15 residues. Between the trimmed V and J ends, which lost 1 base and 4 bases, there was a span of 12 bases. In germline, CDR1 is SGHRS, CDR2 YFSETQ. The CDR3 DNA follows: TGCGCCAGCAGCTTGAGTCAGGGTTTTTACAATGAGCAGTTCTTC. This codes for CASSLSQGFYNEQFF.

The CDR3 nucleotides read TGTGCCAGCAGTGAGAGGGACAGGGGTATCGGAGTCTCTGGGGCCAACGTCCTGACTTTC. Its protein is CASSERDRGIGVSGANVLTF. V gene TRBV6-1 combines with J gene TRBJ2-6; the match to TRBD1 covers 10 bases. After removal of 3 bases from V and 0 bases from J, the junction contained 11 bases not matched to a gene. The CDR3 sequence is 20 residues long. Per germline, CDR1 MNHNS and CDR2 SASEGT.

CDR3 bases: TGCGCCAGCAGCCAAGATAAGGGGGGGGGTCGATTCTTC. Translated: CASSQDKGGGRFF. The chain couples TRBV4-3 to TRBJ2-1; TRBD2 is a possible D gene (7 bases). The V and J ends lost 0 bases and 16 bases respectively, with 16 bases between them. CDR3 length: 13 residues. Germline assignment: CDR1 LGHNA and CDR2 YSLEER.

This chain uses TRBV27 with TRBJ1-1; possibly TRBD1 for D (5 bases). The germline V gene has CDR1 MNHEY and CDR2 SMNVEV (reference sequence). This CDR3 spans 16 amino acids. The germline V and J ends were trimmed by 6 bases and 1 base, with 18 bases remaining between them. The chain's CDR3 is CASRNVYRGPNTEAFF. CDR3 nucleotide sequence: TGTGCCAGCAGAAACGTATATAGGGGCCCGAACACTGAAGCTTTCTTT.

This chain connects TRBV5-8 to TRBJ1-2; D is possibly TRBD1 (6 bases). Looked up from germline, CDR1 is SGHTS and CDR2 is YDEGEE. The V gene lost 4 bases and the J gene lost 8 bases, with 24 bases spanning the gap. This CDR3 has 16 amino acids. The CDR3 DNA sequence: TGTGCCAGCAGCCCGTATGTGCGGACAGCAAAAGGGGGCTACACCTTC. This codes for CASSPYVRTAKGGYTF.

CDR3 nucleotides: TGTGCCAGCAGCCGGCAAGATGTCCAGGGGTCTGCGTCAGATACGCAGTATTTT. Protein product: CASSRQDVQGSASDTQYF. This chain connects TRBV3-1 (or the pseudogene TRBV3-2) to TRBJ2-3; D may be TRBD1 (6 bases). The germline V gene encodes CDR1 LGHDT and CDR2 YNNKEL (reference sequence). This CDR3 region has 18 residues. The V end lost 4 bases, the J end lost 4 bases, and 24 bases lay between the germline ends.

V usage is TRBV5-4 and J usage is TRBJ2-1, with 10 bases matching TRBD2. Trimming took 4 bases from V and 6 from J; bases not matched to a gene: 13. CDR1 is SGHNT, CDR2 YYREEE, per germline (reference sequence). The CDR3 totals 17 residues. Here the CDR3 reads CASSPRGVSGGGNEQFF. Here the CDR3 DNA reads TGTGCCAGCAGCCCTCGCGGCGTGAGCGGGGGGGGCAATGAGCAGTTCTTC.

CDR3 nucleotide sequence: TGTGCCAGCAGCGGTGATATAGCCACCGGGGAGCTGTTTTTT. Translated: CASSGDIATGELFF. V gene TRBV9 combines with J gene TRBJ2-2; D not certain. This CDR3 is 14 amino acids long. Trimming cost V 3 bases and J 4 bases, with 10 bases left between them. The V gene's germline CDR1 is SGDLS and CDR2 YYNGEE. Full variable domain (outside the CDR3, taken from reference TRBV9 and TRBJ2-2): DSGVTQTPKHLITATGQRVTLRCSPRSGDLSVYWYQQSLDQGLQFLIQYYNGEERAKGNILERFSAQQFPDLHSELNLSSLELGDSALYFCASSGDIATGELFFGEGSRLTVL.

The chain has TRBV21-1 and TRBJ1-2. TRBV21-1 is marked as a pseudogene. The length of the CDR3 is 13 residues. Here the CDR3 DNA reads TGTGCCAGCAGCCAACCGGGGGGCAGGGGCTACACCTTC. As protein: CASSQPGGRGYTF.

V usage is TRBV6-5 and J usage is TRBJ1-2; 7 bases line up with TRBD1. Losses at the gene ends were 6 bases for V and 1 base for J; bases not matched to a gene: 5. CDR3 size: 14 residues. Per germline, CDR1 MNHEY and CDR2 SVGAGI. This CDR3 is CASRATGINYGYTF. The DNA of the CDR3 is TGTGCCAGCAGGGCGACAGGGATTAACTATGGCTACACCTTC.

This clone was detected once. The chain employs TRBV5-1 and TRBJ2-3, with 13 bases matching TRBD2. With 7 bases clipped from V and 4 bases from J, the junction kept 9 bases outside the gene matches. This CDR3 region has 16 residues. Germline V CDR1 and CDR2: SGHRS, YFSETQ. The CDR3 here is CASAGLAGNIADTQYF. CDR3 DNA: TGCGCCAGCGCGGGACTAGCGGGGAATATCGCAGATACGCAGTATTTT.

V is TRBV2 and J is TRBJ2-1; D is perhaps TRBD1 (6 bases). V shed 2 bases and J shed 7 bases, with 12 bases lying between them. Looked up from germline, CDR1 is SNHLY and CDR2 is FYNNEI. The CDR3 totals 14 residues. The chain's CDR3 is CASSEQGSPNEQFF. The CDR3 bases are TGTGCCAGCAGTGAACAGGGGTCCCCTAATGAGCAGTTCTTC.

CDR3 residues: CASSFRGLMNTEAFF. CDR3 nucleotide sequence: TGTGCCAGCAGTTTTCGGGGACTCATGAACACTGAAGCTTTCTTT. The V and J genes are TRBV6-2 or TRBV6-3 and TRBJ1-1; possibly TRBD1 for D (5 bases). Between the trimmed V and J ends, which lost 4 bases and 0 bases, there was a span of 12 bases. Looked up from germline, CDR1 is MNHEY and CDR2 is SVGEGT. The CDR3 is 15 residues long.

This clone was detected a few times. The V gene is TRBV4-1, the J gene TRBJ1-5; D uncertain. V was cut by 4 bases and J by 4 bases, with 14 bases left in between. CDR1 and CDR2 (germline): MGHRA, YSYEKL. The CDR3 consists of 15 residues. CDR3 amino acids: CASSLRLGGNQPQHF. As DNA, the CDR3 is TGCGCCAGCAGCCTTCGACTGGGAGGGAATCAGCCCCAGCATTTT.

J is TRBJ2-7 and V is TRBV19, with 9 nucleotides matching TRBD1. Germline V gene sequence: CDR1 LNHDA, CDR2 SQIVND (reference sequence). J was trimmed by 6 bases and V by 5 bases; bases with no gene match: 8. This CDR3 comprises 14 residues. CDR3 nucleotides: TGTGCCAGTAGTCCGAGGGGACAGGGTGGCGAGCAGTACTTC. Amino acid sequence: CASSPRGQGGEQYF.

The rearrangement uses TRBV5-1 and TRBJ2-3; 7 positions match TRBD1. The CDR3 is 17 amino acids. The germline CDR1 and CDR2 sequences are SGHRS and YFSETQ. J lost 0 bases, V lost 2 bases, and 9 bases had no gene match. CDR3 residues: CASSFGYGTASTDTQYF. CDR3 coding DNA: TGCGCCAGCAGCTTCGGCTATGGGACAGCAAGCACAGATACGCAGTATTTT.

The V and J genes are TRBV19 and TRBJ2-3; tentative D call: TRBD1 (6 bases). This CDR3 is 16 amino acids long. Germline CDR1 reads LNHDA; CDR2 reads SQIVND (reference sequence). V was cut by 0 bases and J by 4 bases, with 14 bases left in between. CDR3 protein: CASSIDLAGAADTQYF. The DNA of the CDR3 is TGTGCCAGTAGTATAGATTTGGCAGGGGCTGCAGATACGCAGTATTTT.

The gene calls are TRBV9 and TRBJ2-5; 8 bases line up with TRBD2. This CDR3 has 16 amino acids. Germline CDR1 SGDLS, CDR2 YYNGEE. V lost 3 bases and J lost 4; bases outside the gene matches: 11. The chain's CDR3 is CASSAASGRRGETQYF. The CDR3 DNA reads TGTGCCAGCAGCGCGGCTAGCGGGCGCCGGGGAGAGACCCAGTACTTC.

The table lists this clone with a count of one. The CDR3 sequence: CASSQIGAPSYGYTF. The CDR3 coding sequence is TGTGCCAGCAGCCAAATAGGGGCACCTTCCTATGGCTACACCTTC. V and J are TRBV27 and TRBJ1-2, with D tentatively TRBD1 (5 bases). Germline V gives CDR1 MNHEY, CDR2 SMNVEV (reference sequence). This CDR3 contains 15 residues. V lost 6 bases, J lost 4 bases, and 18 bases lay in between.

The CDR3 nucleotides read TGTGCCAGCAGTCGGACTAGCGGGGTAGGGAATGAGCAGTTCTTC. As protein: CASSRTSGVGNEQFF. The chain couples TRBV2 to TRBJ2-1; 12 positions agree with TRBD2. This CDR3 has 15 residues. Germline values: CDR1 SNHLY, CDR2 FYNNEI. J gave up 7 bases and V 5 bases, and 6 bases lay outside the gene matches.

The chain links TRBV19 to TRBJ1-4; possibly TRBD1 for D (6 bases). Trimming stripped 2 bases from V and 0 bases from J, with 10 bases between. Germline V lookup: CDR1 LNHDA, CDR2 SQIVND (reference sequence). There are 16 residues in the CDR3. This chain's CDR3 is CASSISRGTTNEKLFF. In DNA form, the CDR3 reads TGTGCCAGTAGTATATCAAGGGGGACAACTAATGAAAAACTGTTTTTT.

V and J are TRBV6-6 and TRBJ2-7; D may be TRBD1 (6 bases). This CDR3 spans 12 amino acids. V was clipped by 8 bases and J by 3 bases, with 11 bases between them. Germline values: CDR1 MNHNY, CDR2 SVGAGI (reference sequence). CDR3 region: CASGNRDYEQYF. The CDR3 region has the DNA TGTGCCAGCGGGAACAGGGACTACGAGCAGTACTTC.

This chain joins TRBV19 and TRBJ1-5; D remains unclear. Trimming took 3 bases from V and 3 from J, leaving 12 bases between them. The length of the CDR3 is 15 residues. CDR1 and CDR2 (germline): LNHDA, SQIVND (reference sequence). The CDR3: CASSMSSHNNQPQHF. In nucleotides, the CDR3 is TGTGCCAGTAGTATGTCCAGTCATAACAATCAGCCCCAGCATTTT.

The chain has TRBV5-1 and TRBJ2-2; D might be TRBD2 (5 bases). The CDR3 loop spans 15 amino acids. Germline V lookup: CDR1 SGHRS, CDR2 YFSETQ. The V and J ends lost 6 bases and 6 bases respectively, with 18 bases between them. CDR3 sequence (DNA): TGCGCCAGCAAGTCCGAGGTCGGGGAAGCCGGGGAGCTGTTTTTT. It codes for CASKSEVGEAGELFF.